This TCR beta chain appears in the sequencing data of a study of T cells after yellow fever vaccination. MiXCR, applied by TCRdb to the 5' RACE reads, yields one record per CDR3 protein. The profile shows about 260,000 distinct CDR3 sequences, roughly 5.6% of them singletons. This clonotype was observed a handful of times. The sample in question was CD4+ T cells sorted from PBMCs, obtained on the day of the yellow fever booster vaccination. This sequence originates from a man between 18 and 35 years old who received the YFV17D yellow fever vaccine.

The DNA for the CDR3 is TGCGCCAGCAGCCAAGACAAGCAAGAGACCCAGTACTTC. Its protein product is CASSQDKQETQYF. The chain is built from TRBV4-1 and TRBJ2-5; D is undetermined. Deletions cut 0 bases from V and 2 bases from J, with 4 bases between. Germline lookup yields CDR1 MGHRA and CDR2 YSYEKL. This CDR3 spans 13 amino acids.